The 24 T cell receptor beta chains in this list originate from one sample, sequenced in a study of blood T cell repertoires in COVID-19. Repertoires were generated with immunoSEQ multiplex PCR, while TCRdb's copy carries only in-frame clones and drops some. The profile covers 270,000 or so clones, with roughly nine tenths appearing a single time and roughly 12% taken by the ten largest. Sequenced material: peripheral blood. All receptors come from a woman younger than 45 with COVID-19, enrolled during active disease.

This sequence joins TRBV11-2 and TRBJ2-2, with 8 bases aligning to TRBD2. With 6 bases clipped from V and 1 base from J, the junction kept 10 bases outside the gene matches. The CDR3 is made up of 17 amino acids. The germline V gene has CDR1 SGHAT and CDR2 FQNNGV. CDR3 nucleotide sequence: TGTGCCAGCAGTTCCGACAGACTAGCGAGGAACACCGGGGAGCTGTTTTTT. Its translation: CASSSDRLARNTGELFF.

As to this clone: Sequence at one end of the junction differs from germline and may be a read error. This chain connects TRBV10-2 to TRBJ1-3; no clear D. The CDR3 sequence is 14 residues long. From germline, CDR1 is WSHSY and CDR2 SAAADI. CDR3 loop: CASVSHPSGNTIYF. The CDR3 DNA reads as TGCGCCAGTGTCTCTCACCCCTCTGGCAACACCATATATTTT.

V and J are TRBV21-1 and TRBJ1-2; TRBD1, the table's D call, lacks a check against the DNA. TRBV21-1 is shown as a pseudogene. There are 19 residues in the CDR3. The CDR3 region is CASSLGQGQPRPLGYGYTF. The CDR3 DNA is TGTGCCAGCAGCTTGGGACAGGGCCAACCTCGCCCTTTGGGCTATGGCTACACCTTC.

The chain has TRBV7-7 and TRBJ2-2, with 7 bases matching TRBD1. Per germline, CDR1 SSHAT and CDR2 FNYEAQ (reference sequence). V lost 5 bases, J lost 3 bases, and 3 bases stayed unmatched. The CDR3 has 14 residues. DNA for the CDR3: TGTGCCAGCAGCCGACAGGGATACACCGGGGAGCTGTTTTTT. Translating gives CASSRQGYTGELFF.

The CDR3 region is CASSIPGTGGAEKLFF. The DNA of the CDR3 is TGTGCCAGTAGTATCCCGGGGACAGGGGGGGCTGAAAAACTGTTTTTT. The rearrangement joins TRBV19 to TRBJ1-4; 11 bases are shared with TRBD1. Looked up from germline, CDR1 is LNHDA and CDR2 is SQIVND (reference sequence). The CDR3 contains 16 residues. Losses at the gene ends were 3 bases for V and 7 bases for J; bases not matched to a gene: 7.

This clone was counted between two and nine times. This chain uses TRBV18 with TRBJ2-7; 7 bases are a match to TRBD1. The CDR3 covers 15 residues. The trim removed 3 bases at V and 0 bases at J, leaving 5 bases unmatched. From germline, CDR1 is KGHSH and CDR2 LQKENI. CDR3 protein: CASSPPTGSSYEQYF. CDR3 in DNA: TGTGCCAGCTCACCCCCGACAGGGAGCTCCTACGAGCAGTACTTC.

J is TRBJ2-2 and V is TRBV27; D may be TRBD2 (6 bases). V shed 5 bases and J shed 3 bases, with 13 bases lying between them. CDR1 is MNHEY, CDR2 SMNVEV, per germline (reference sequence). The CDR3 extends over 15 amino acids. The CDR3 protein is CASSLGRRDTGELFF. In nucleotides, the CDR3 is TGTGCCAGCAGTCTTGGCCGGAGGGACACCGGGGAGCTGTTTTTT.

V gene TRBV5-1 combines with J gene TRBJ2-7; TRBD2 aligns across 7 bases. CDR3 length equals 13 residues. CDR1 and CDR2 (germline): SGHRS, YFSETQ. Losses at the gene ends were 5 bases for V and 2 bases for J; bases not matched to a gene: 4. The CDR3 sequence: CASSPGGAYEQYF. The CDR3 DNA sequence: TGCGCCAGCAGTCCGGGGGGAGCCTACGAGCAGTACTTC.

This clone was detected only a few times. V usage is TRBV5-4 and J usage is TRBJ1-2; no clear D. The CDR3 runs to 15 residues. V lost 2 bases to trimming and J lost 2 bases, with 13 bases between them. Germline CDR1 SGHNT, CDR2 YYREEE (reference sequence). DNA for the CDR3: TGTGCCAGCAGCTTTGATGCGGCGACCAACTATGGCTACACCTTC. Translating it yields CASSFDAATNYGYTF.

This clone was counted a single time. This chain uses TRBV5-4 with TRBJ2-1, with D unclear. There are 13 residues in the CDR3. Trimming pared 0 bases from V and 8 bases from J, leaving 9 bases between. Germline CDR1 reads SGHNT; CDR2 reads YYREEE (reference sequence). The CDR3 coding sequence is TGTGCCAGCAGCTTGGTTCCTAGTGATGAGCAGTTCTTC. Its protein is CASSLVPSDEQFF. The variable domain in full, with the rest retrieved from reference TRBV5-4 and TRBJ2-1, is ETGVTQSPTHLIKTRGQQVTLRCSSQSGHNTVSWYQQALGQGPQFIFQYYREEENGRGNFPPRFSGLQFPNYSSELNVNALELDDSALYLCASSLVPSDEQFFGPGTRLTVL.

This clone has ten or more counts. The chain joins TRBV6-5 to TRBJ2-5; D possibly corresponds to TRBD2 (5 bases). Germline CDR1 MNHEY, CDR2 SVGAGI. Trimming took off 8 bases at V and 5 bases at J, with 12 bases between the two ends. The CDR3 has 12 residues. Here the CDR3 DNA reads TGTGCCAGCTCGACGAGGGAGGAGACCCAGTACTTC. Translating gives CASSTREETQYF.

The CDR3 sequence is CASKFGVDEKLFF. The CDR3 DNA reads TGTGCCAGCAAGTTCGGGGTGGATGAAAAACTGTTTTTT. This chain uses TRBV2 with TRBJ1-4, with no clear D. The CDR3 loop spans 13 amino acids. Trimming stripped 7 bases from V and 6 bases from J, with 12 bases between. CDR1 is SNHLY and CDR2 is FYNNEI in the germline V gene.

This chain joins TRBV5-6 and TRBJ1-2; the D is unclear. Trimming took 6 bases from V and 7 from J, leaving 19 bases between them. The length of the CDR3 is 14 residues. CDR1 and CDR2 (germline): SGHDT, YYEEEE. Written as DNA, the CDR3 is TGTGCCAGCATCCGGGGATGGGCGCCGCTTGGCTACACCTTC. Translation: CASIRGWAPLGYTF.

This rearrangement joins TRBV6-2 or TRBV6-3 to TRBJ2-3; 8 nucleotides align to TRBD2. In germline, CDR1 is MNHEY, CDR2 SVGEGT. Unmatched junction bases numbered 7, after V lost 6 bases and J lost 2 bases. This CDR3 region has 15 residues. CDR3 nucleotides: TGTGCCAGCAGCCCCCTTAGCGGGGACACAGATACGCAGTATTTT. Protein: CASSPLSGDTDTQYF.

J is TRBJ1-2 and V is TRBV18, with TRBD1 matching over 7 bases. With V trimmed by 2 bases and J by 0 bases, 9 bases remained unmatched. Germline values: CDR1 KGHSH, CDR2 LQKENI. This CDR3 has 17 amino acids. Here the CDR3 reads CASSPKGQYSTNYGYTF. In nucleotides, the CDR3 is TGTGCCAGCTCACCAAAGGGACAGTACTCCACTAACTATGGCTACACCTTC.

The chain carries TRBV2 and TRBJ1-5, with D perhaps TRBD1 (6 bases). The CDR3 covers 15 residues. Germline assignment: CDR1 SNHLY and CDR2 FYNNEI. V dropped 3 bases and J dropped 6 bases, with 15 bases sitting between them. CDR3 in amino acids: CASSDSQGSGQPQHF. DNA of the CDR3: TGTGCCAGCAGTGATAGTCAGGGGTCGGGTCAGCCCCAGCATTTT. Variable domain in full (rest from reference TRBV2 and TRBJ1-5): EPEVTQTPSHQVTQMGQEVILRCVPISNHLYFYWYRQILGQKVEFLVSFYNNEISEKSEIFDDQFSVERPDGSNFTLKIRSTKLEDSAMYFCASSDSQGSGQPQHFGDGTRLSIL.

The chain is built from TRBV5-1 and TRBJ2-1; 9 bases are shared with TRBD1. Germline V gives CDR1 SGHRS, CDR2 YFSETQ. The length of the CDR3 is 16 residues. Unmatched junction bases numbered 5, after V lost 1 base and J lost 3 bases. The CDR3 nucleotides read TGCGCCAGCAGCTTGATTTCGACAGGGGGCTACAATGAGCAGTTCTTC. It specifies CASSLISTGGYNEQFF.

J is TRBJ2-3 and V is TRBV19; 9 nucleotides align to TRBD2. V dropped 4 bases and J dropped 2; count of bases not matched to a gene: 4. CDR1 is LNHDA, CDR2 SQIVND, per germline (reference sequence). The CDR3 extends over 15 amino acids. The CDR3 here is CASSKGGGATDTQYF. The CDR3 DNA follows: TGTGCCAGTAGTAAGGGCGGGGGGGCCACAGATACGCAGTATTTT.

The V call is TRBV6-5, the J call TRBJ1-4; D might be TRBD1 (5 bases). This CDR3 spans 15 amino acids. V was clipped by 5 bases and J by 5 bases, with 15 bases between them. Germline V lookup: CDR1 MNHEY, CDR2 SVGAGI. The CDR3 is CASSMHGGENEKLFF. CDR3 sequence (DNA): TGTGCCAGCAGTATGCACGGGGGGGAGAATGAAAAACTGTTTTTT.

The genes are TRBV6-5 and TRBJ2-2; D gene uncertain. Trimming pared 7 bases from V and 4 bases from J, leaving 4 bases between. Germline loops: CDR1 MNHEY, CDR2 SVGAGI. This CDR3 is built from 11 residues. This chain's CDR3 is CASTSTGELFF. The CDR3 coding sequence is TGTGCCAGCACGTCCACCGGGGAGCTGTTTTTT.

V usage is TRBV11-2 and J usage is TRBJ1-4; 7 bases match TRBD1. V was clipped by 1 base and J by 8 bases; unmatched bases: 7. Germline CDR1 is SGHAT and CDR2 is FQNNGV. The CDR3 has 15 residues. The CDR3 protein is CASSLGKGGWEKLFF. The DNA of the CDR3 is TGTGCCAGCAGCTTAGGGAAAGGGGGCTGGGAAAAACTGTTTTTT.

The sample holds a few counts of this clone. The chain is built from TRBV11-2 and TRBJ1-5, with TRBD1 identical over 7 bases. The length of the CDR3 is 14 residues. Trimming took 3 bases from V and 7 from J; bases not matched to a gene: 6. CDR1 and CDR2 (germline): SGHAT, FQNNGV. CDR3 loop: CASSFSGGNQPQHF. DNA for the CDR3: TGTGCCAGCAGCTTTTCAGGGGGGAACCAGCCCCAGCATTTT.

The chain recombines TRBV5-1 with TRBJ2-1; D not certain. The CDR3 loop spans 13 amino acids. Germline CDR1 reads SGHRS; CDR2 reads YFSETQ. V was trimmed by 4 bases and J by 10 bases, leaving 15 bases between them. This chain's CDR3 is CASSTLLQPEQFF. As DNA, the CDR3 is TGCGCCAGCAGCACTCTGCTGCAACCCGAGCAGTTCTTC. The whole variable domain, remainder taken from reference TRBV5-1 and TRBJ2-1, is KAGVTQTPRYLIKTRGQQVTLSCSPISGHRSVSWYQQTPGQGLQFLFEYFSETQRNKGNFPGRFSGRQFSNSRSEMNVSTLELGDSALYLCASSTLLQPEQFFGPGTRLTVL.

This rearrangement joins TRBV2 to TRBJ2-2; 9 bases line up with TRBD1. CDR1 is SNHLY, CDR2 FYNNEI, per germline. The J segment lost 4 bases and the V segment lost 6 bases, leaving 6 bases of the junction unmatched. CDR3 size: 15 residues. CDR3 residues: CASRGDRASTGELFF. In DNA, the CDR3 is TGTGCCAGCAGGGGGGACAGGGCAAGCACCGGGGAGCTGTTTTTT.